Shown below are 29 T cell receptor beta chains from a single sample sequenced in a study of neurological immune-mediated disorders. In TCRdb, the 5' RACE reads were re-called with MiXCR into one record per CDR3 protein. The sample yields about 58,000 distinct CDR3 sequences, 3% to 4% seen once. Sequencing was carried out using PBMCs. These receptors were taken from a woman aged 60-75 years with multiple sclerosis.

There are many counts of this clonotype. The DNA for the CDR3 is TGTGCCAGCAGAACCCAAAGGGAGGGCGAGCAGTACTTC. Its translation is CASRTQREGEQYF. The rearrangement uses TRBV12-3 or TRBV12-4 and TRBJ2-7, with TRBD2 identical over 7 bases. Losses at the gene ends were 6 bases for V and 6 bases for J; bases not matched to a gene: 8. This CDR3 is built from 13 residues.

This clonotype has a handful of counts. A clone one base away is much larger, so this may be a read error. The chain is built from TRBV5-1 and TRBJ2-1; weak D call: TRBD2 (5 bases). The CDR3 loop spans 15 amino acids. Trimming pared 4 bases from V and 7 bases from J, leaving 18 bases between. The V gene's germline CDR1 is SGHRS and CDR2 YFSETQ. The CDR3, as DNA: TGCGCCAGCAGCCACCTGGGTAAGACGGGGAATGAGCAGTTCTTC. Protein product: CASSHLGKTGNEQFF. Drawing the rest from reference TRBV5-1 and TRBJ2-1, the complete variable domain is KAGVTQTPRYLIKTRGQQVTLSCSPISGHRSVSWYQQTPGQGLQFLFEYFSETQRNKGNFPGRFSGRQFSNSRSEMNVSTLELGDSALYLCASSHLGKTGNEQFFGPGTRLTVL.

The CDR3 nucleotides are TGTGCAGCGCGGCGGATCTACTACAATGAGCAGTTCTTC. Its translation is CAARRIYYNEQFF. This rearrangement joins TRBV28 to TRBJ2-1; no reliable D call. CDR3 size: 13 residues. Looked up from germline, CDR1 is MDHEN and CDR2 is SYDVKM.

This clonotype was detected ten times or more. The gene calls are TRBV28 and TRBJ2-1; 9 bases agree with TRBD2. The CDR3 spans 17 residues. Germline V gene sequence: CDR1 MDHEN, CDR2 SYDVKM. V trimming: 6 bases; J trimming: 1 base; junction bases outside the gene matches: 10. The CDR3 is CASRSSSGSRSYNEQFF. The CDR3 nucleotides are TGTGCCAGCAGATCCAGTAGCGGGAGTCGATCCTACAATGAGCAGTTCTTC.

In this sample, this clonotype turned up many times. V is TRBV20-1 and J is TRBJ1-1; D unclear. V lost 0 bases and J 1 base, leaving 12 bases between the germline ends. This CDR3 is 15 amino acids long. CDR1 and CDR2 from the germline V gene are DFQATT and SNEGSKA (reference sequence). The CDR3 coding sequence is TGCAGTGCTAGAGATTTGGGGAGCCCGAACACTGAAGCTTTCTTT. This codes for CSARDLGSPNTEAFF.

The table lists this clonotype with many counts. This chain connects TRBV7-2 to TRBJ2-7, with D maybe TRBD2 (6 bases). In germline, CDR1 is SGHTA, CDR2 FQGNSA. V was trimmed by 5 bases and J by 4 bases, leaving 18 bases between them. CDR3 length: 15 amino acids. CDR3 nucleotides: TGTGCCAGCAGCCAACTCGGGACGCGGGAATACGAGCAGTACTTC. It is translated as CASSQLGTREYEQYF.

This clonotype was detected only a few times. CDR3 loop: CASSAWTGRYEQYF. The CDR3 region has the DNA TGTGCCAGCAGTGCCTGGACAGGGCGCTACGAGCAGTACTTC. The chain employs TRBV12-3 or TRBV12-4 and TRBJ2-7, with TRBD1 identical over 8 bases. J gave up 3 bases and V 5 bases, and 6 bases lay outside the gene matches. This CDR3 is built from 14 residues.

In its sample, this clonotype was seen many times. The chain has TRBV5-4 and TRBJ2-1; TRBD1 agrees at 8 bases. Germline-derived CDR1 and CDR2 are SGHNT and YYREEE (reference sequence). V lost 0 bases, J lost 1 base, and 0 bases stayed unmatched. The CDR3 length is 15 residues. CDR3 region: CASSLGTGSYNEQFF. In nucleotides, the CDR3 is TGTGCCAGCAGCTTGGGGACAGGGTCCTACAATGAGCAGTTCTTC. Filled out from reference TRBV5-4 and TRBJ2-1, the complete variable domain reads ETGVTQSPTHLIKTRGQQVTLRCSSQSGHNTVSWYQQALGQGPQFIFQYYREEENGRGNFPPRFSGLQFPNYSSELNVNALELDDSALYLCASSLGTGSYNEQFFGPGTRLTVL.

There are many counts of this clonotype. The rearrangement uses TRBV5-4 and TRBJ1-6, with D possibly being TRBD1 (5 bases). This CDR3 comprises 14 residues. V dropped 4 bases and J dropped 7 bases, with 12 bases sitting between them. Germline CDR1 SGHNT, CDR2 YYREEE (reference sequence). CDR3 residues: CASSGGTVNSPLHF. The CDR3 DNA reads as TGTGCCAGCAGCGGGGGGACGGTGAATTCACCCCTCCACTTT.

This clonotype was counted ten times or more. V is TRBV7-9 and J is TRBJ1-1, with D maybe TRBD1 (5 bases). In germline, CDR1 is SEHNR, CDR2 FQNEAQ (reference sequence). This CDR3 has 14 amino acids. The ends were cut back, 1 base at V and 6 bases at J, with 12 bases in the middle. The CDR3 DNA is TGTGCCAGCAGCTTAGATCAGGGTACGGCTGAAGCTTTCTTT. Its translation: CASSLDQGTAEAFF.

This clonotype showed up many times. V and J are TRBV29-1 and TRBJ1-4, with 7 bases that match TRBD1. The V and J ends lost 6 bases and 5 bases, in that order; junction bases with no gene match: 3. The CDR3 has 12 amino acids. Germline CDR1 and CDR2: SQVTM and ANQGSEA. DNA of the CDR3: TGCAGCGTCCGGGACAGCAATGAAAAACTGTTTTTT. It encodes CSVRDSNEKLFF.

This clonotype showed up just a few times. The chain combines TRBV2 with TRBJ1-5; a possible D gene is TRBD1 (6 bases). The V end lost 1 base, the J end lost 6 bases, and 10 bases lay between the germline ends. This CDR3 spans 14 amino acids. CDR1 and CDR2 (germline): SNHLY, FYNNEI. CDR3 sequence: CASSEGGPGQPQHF. The DNA of the CDR3 is TGTGCCAGCAGTGAAGGGGGGCCAGGTCAGCCCCAGCATTTT.

This clonotype was detected many times. V and J are TRBV28 and TRBJ1-1, with TRBD1 as a possible D gene (6 bases). Trimming stripped 3 bases from V and 4 bases from J, with 15 bases between. CDR3 size: 15 residues. Germline V gene lookup returns CDR1 MDHEN and CDR2 SYDVKM. This chain's CDR3 is CASSFGDIVSTEAFF. The CDR3 DNA reads as TGTGCCAGCAGTTTTGGGGACATAGTCAGCACTGAAGCTTTCTTT.

This clonotype was counted many times. The rearrangement links TRBV11-2 to TRBJ1-6; possible D gene TRBD1, 5 bases. The germline V gene has CDR1 SGHAT and CDR2 FQNNGV. This CDR3 contains 15 residues. The V gene lost 4 bases and the J gene lost 7 bases, with 14 bases spanning the gap. CDR3 sequence (DNA): TGTGCCAGCAGCTCGCCGGGACGAAGAAATTCACCCCTCCACTTT. It translates to CASSSPGRRNSPLHF.

This clonotype was seen repeatedly, ten times or more. The chain joins TRBV10-3 to TRBJ2-1; D possibly corresponds to TRBD1 (6 bases). Germline V gives CDR1 ENHRY, CDR2 SYGVKD. Trimming shortened V by 10 bases and J by 0 bases, and 7 bases separated the two germline ends. The CDR3 extends over 12 amino acids. The CDR3 region is CATGASYNEQFF. DNA for the CDR3: TGTGCCACAGGGGCCTCCTACAATGAGCAGTTCTTC.

At least ten counts were recorded for this clonotype. This chain connects TRBV2 to TRBJ1-6, with D maybe TRBD1 (5 bases). The germline CDR1 and CDR2 sequences are SNHLY and FYNNEI. The CDR3 consists of 16 residues. Trimming left V 5 bases short and J 9 bases short, with 20 bases between. CDR3 protein: CASSPKKGLYGSPLHF. The CDR3 nucleotides read TGTGCCAGCAGTCCAAAGAAGGGGTTATATGGTTCACCCCTCCACTTT.

This clonotype was detected ten times or more. The chain couples TRBV7-3 to TRBJ2-1; the match to TRBD2 covers 10 bases. V shed 4 bases, J shed 6 bases, and the junction held 9 bases outside the gene matches. The CDR3 length is 16 residues. Germline V CDR1 and CDR2: SGHTA, FQGTGA. CDR3 nucleotides: TGTGCCAGCAGCTCGCAAGCGGGAGGGCCCCTCAATGAGCAGTTCTTC. This encodes CASSSQAGGPLNEQFF.

This clonotype showed up many times. The chain carries TRBV4-1 and TRBJ2-5; 9 positions agree with TRBD2. After removal of 5 bases from V and 0 bases from J, the junction contained 16 bases not matched to a gene. The CDR3 totals 19 residues. CDR1 and CDR2 (germline): MGHRA, YSYEKL. The CDR3 DNA is TGCGCCAGCAGCTTCGACCCCAGAAGAGCGGGGGGTTACCAAGAGACCCAGTACTTC. Protein: CASSFDPRRAGGYQETQYF.

A few counts support this clonotype. At one end the junction does not follow the germline gene, possibly because of a read error. CDR3 DNA: TGTGCCAGCAGTTCCATTCTCGGGTCCTATAATTCATCCCTCCACTTT. Its protein is CASSSILGSYNSSLHF. The V gene is TRBV12-3 or TRBV12-4, the J gene TRBJ1-6; no clear D gene. The CDR3 is made up of 16 amino acids.

In this sample, this clonotype turned up many times. V and J are TRBV20-1 and TRBJ1-1; 7 nucleotides match TRBD1. V shed 4 bases, J shed 3 bases, and the junction held 8 bases outside the gene matches. The CDR3 consists of 14 residues. Looked up from germline, CDR1 is DFQATT and CDR2 is SNEGSKA (reference sequence). CDR3 DNA: TGCAGTGCTAAGCCGGGACAGTCGGACACTGAAGCTTTCTTT. Translation gives CSAKPGQSDTEAFF.

This clonotype was seen repeatedly, ten times or more. V gene TRBV27 combines with J gene TRBJ2-2; TRBD2 agrees at 8 bases. CDR3 length: 17 residues. With 1 base clipped from V and 6 bases from J, the junction kept 10 bases outside the gene matches. Per the germline V gene, CDR1 is MNHEY and CDR2 is SMNVEV (reference sequence). For the CDR3, the DNA is TGTGCCAGCAGTTTATTTACGGGAGGGCCCTTGTCCGGGGAGCTGTTTTTT. It codes for CASSLFTGGPLSGELFF.

The chain employs TRBV5-1 and TRBJ2-1; 14 bases map to TRBD2. Germline CDR1 and CDR2: SGHRS and YFSETQ. J lost 7 bases, V lost 1 base, and 4 bases had no gene match. The CDR3 totals 16 residues. The CDR3 DNA follows: TGCGCCAGCAGCTTGTCCTGGACTAGCGGGGGGAATGAGCAGTTCTTC. Its translation is CASSLSWTSGGNEQFF.

This clonotype showed up just a few times. CDR3 sequence reads: CAWSGGTRWATSTDTQYF. In DNA form, the CDR3 reads TGTGCCTGGAGCGGGGGGACTAGATGGGCAACTAGCACAGATACGCAGTATTTT. V gene TRBV30 combines with J gene TRBJ2-3, with 8 bases identical to TRBD2. With 3 bases clipped from V and 0 bases from J, the junction kept 14 bases outside the gene matches. Germline assignment: CDR1 GTSNPN and CDR2 SVGIG (reference sequence). The CDR3 covers 18 residues.

This clonotype was found many times. The DNA of the CDR3 is TGCGCCAGCGGCCCCGGACAGGGAGGAACTGAAGCTTTCTTT. Protein: CASGPGQGGTEAFF. The rearrangement links TRBV4-1 to TRBJ1-1, with TRBD1 matching 8 bases. The J segment lost 5 bases and the V segment lost 8 bases, leaving 10 bases of the junction unmatched. The CDR3 extends over 14 amino acids. Per germline, CDR1 MGHRA and CDR2 YSYEKL.

This clonotype was seen more than once but under ten times. A much larger clone sits a single nucleotide away, making a read error possible. V and J are TRBV20-1 and TRBJ2-5; no reliable D call. This CDR3 is built from 14 residues. Germline-derived CDR1 and CDR2 are DFQATT and SNEGSKA (reference sequence). The CDR3 is CSARSTQSAENQYF. DNA for the CDR3: TGCAGTGCTAGGTCCACCCAATCCGCTGAGAACCAGTACTTC.

The chain links TRBV27 to TRBJ2-1; 8 bases line up with TRBD2. The CDR3 loop spans 15 amino acids. The trim removed 5 bases at V and 2 bases at J, leaving 5 bases unmatched. Per the germline V gene, CDR1 is MNHEY and CDR2 is SMNVEV (reference sequence). The CDR3 DNA reads as TGTGCCAGCAGTAACTCAGCGGGAGCCTACAATGAGCAGTTCTTC. Amino acids: CASSNSAGAYNEQFF.

The chain carries TRBV20-1 and TRBJ2-7; D tentatively fits TRBD1 or TRBD2 (6 bases each). This CDR3 is 12 amino acids long. Germline lookup yields CDR1 DFQATT and CDR2 SNEGSKA (reference sequence). Trimming took off 8 bases at V and 5 bases at J, with 16 bases between the two ends. Here the CDR3 reads CSSSRGLHEQYF. The CDR3 region has the DNA TGCAGTTCAAGTCGGGGGCTCCACGAGCAGTACTTC.

This clonotype appeared many times. The J gene is TRBJ1-4, the V gene TRBV5-1; TRBD1 is a possible D gene (6 bases). In germline, CDR1 is SGHRS, CDR2 YFSETQ. The CDR3 loop spans 14 amino acids. Between the trimmed V and J ends, which lost 1 base and 8 bases, there was a span of 12 bases. The CDR3: CASSLIGRGEKLFF. CDR3 coding DNA: TGCGCCAGCAGCTTGATTGGCAGGGGAGAAAAACTGTTTTTT.

This clonotype was picked up many times. The chain joins TRBV7-9 to TRBJ2-5, with 7 bases identical to TRBD1. Germline CDR1 is SEHNR and CDR2 is FQNEAQ (reference sequence). Trimming took 3 bases from V and 5 from J; bases not matched to a gene: 12. The CDR3 covers 16 residues. CDR3 region: CASSFPADRPSETQYF. The CDR3 region has the DNA TGTGCCAGCAGCTTTCCCGCGGACAGGCCAAGCGAGACCCAGTACTTC.